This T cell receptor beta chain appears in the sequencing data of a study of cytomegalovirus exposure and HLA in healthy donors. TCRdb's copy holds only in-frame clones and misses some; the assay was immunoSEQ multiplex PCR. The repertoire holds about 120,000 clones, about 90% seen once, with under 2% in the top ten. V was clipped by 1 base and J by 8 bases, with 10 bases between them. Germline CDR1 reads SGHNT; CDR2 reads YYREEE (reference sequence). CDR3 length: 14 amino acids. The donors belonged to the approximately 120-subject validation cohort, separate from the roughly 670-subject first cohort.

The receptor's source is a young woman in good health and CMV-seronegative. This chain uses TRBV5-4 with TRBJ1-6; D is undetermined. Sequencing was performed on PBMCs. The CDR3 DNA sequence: TGTGCCAGCAGCTTGAGAGGGATCGATTCACCCCTCCACTTT. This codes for CASSLRGIDSPLHF.